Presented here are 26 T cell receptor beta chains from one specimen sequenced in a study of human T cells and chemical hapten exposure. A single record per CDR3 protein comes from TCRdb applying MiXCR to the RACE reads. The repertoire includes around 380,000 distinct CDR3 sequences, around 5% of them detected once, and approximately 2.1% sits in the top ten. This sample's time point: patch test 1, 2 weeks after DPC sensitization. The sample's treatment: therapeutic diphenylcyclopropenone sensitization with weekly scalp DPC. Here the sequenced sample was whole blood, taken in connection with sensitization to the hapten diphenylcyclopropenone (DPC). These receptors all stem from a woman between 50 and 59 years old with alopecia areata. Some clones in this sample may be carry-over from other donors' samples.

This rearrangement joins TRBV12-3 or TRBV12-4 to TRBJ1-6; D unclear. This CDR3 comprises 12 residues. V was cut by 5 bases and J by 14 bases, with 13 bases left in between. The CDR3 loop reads CASSRPDGALHF. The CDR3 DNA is TGTGCCAGCAGTCGCCCAGATGGGGCCCTCCACTTT.

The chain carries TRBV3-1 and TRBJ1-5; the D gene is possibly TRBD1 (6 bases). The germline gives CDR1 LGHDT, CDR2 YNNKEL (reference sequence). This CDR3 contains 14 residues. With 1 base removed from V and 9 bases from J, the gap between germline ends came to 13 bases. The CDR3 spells CASSQAQGKGPQHF. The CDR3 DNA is TGTGCCAGCAGCCAAGCGCAGGGGAAAGGGCCCCAGCATTTT.

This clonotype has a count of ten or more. CDR3 in DNA: TGTGCCAGCAGTTCCGGACCGCCCGAGGACTCCTACGAGCAGTACTTC. Its protein is CASSSGPPEDSYEQYF. V gene TRBV28 combines with J gene TRBJ2-7; D unresolved. Trimming removed 4 bases at V and 0 bases at J, with 16 bases between. Germline V gene sequence: CDR1 MDHEN, CDR2 SYDVKM. This CDR3 is 16 amino acids long.

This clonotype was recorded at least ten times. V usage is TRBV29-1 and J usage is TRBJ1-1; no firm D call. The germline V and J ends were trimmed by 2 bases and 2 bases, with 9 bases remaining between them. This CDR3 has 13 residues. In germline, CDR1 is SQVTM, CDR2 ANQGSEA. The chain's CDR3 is CSVELGANTEAFF. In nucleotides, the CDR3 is TGCAGCGTTGAATTGGGCGCTAACACTGAAGCTTTCTTT. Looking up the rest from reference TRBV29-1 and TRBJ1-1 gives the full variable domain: SAVISQKPSRDICQRGTSLTIQCQVDSQVTMMFWYRQQPGQSLTLIATANQGSEATYESGFVIDKFPISRPNLTFSTLTVSNMSPEDSSIYLCSVELGANTEAFFGQGTRLTVV.

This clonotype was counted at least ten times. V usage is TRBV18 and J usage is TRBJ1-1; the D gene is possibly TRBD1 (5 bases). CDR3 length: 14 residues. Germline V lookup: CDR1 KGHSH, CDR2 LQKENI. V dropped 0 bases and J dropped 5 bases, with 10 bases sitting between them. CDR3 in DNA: TGTGCCAGCTCACCACCGTCGTCAGGGACTGAAGCTTTCTTT. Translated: CASSPPSSGTEAFF.

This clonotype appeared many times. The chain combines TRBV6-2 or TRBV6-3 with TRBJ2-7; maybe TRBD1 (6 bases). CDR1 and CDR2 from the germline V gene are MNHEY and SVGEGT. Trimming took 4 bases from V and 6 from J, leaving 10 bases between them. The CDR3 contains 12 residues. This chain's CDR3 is CASSFGTLEQYF. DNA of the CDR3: TGTGCCAGCAGTTTTGGGACACTCGAGCAGTACTTC.

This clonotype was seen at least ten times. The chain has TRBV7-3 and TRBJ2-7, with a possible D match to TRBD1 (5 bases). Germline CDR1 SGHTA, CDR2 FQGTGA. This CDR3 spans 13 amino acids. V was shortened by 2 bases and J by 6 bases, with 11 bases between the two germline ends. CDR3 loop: CASSLVGVGEQYF. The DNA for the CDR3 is TGTGCCAGCAGCTTAGTAGGGGTCGGCGAGCAGTACTTC.

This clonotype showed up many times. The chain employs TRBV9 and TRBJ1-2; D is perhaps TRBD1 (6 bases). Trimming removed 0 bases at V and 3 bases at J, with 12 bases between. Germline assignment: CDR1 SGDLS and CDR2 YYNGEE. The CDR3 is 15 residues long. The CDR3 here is CASSVAGGADYGYTF. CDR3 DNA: TGTGCCAGCAGCGTAGCGGGGGGCGCGGACTATGGCTACACCTTC.

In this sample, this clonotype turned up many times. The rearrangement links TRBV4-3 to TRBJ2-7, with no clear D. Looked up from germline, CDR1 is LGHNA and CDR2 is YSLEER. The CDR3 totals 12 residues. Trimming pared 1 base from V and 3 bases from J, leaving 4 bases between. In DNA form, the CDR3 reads TGCGCCAGCAGCCAAGGCAGCTACGAGCAGTACTTC. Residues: CASSQGSYEQYF.

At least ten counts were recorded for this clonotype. CDR3 sequence: CASSDHSRPGGTEAFF. The CDR3 region has the DNA TGCGCCAGCAGTGACCACTCCAGGCCGGGTGGTACTGAAGCTTTCTTT. The chain uses TRBV10-2 and TRBJ1-1; D uncertain. The CDR3 contains 16 residues. Germline loops: CDR1 WSHSY, CDR2 SAAADI. With 3 bases removed from V and 5 bases from J, the gap between germline ends came to 19 bases.

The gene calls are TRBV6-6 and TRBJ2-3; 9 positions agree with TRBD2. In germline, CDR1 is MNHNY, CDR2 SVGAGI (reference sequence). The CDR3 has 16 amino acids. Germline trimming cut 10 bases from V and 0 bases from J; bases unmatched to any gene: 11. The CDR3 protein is CATQRAGGSSTDTQYF. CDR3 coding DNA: TGTGCCACGCAGAGGGCGGGGGGGTCTAGCACAGATACGCAGTATTTT.

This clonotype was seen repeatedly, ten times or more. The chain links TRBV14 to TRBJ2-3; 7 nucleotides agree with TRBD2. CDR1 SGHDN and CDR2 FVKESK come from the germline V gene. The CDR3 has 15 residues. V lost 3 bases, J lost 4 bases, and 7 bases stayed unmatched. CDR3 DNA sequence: TGTGCCAGCAGCCAGGGGGGGAGTACGTCAGATACGCAGTATTTT. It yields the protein CASSQGGSTSDTQYF.

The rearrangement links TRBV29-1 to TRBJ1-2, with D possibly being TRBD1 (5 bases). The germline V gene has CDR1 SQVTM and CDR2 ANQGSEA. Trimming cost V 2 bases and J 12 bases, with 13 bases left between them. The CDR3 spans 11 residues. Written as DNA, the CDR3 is TGCAGCGTTGAAAGGGGAATGGGCCACACCTTC. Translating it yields CSVERGMGHTF. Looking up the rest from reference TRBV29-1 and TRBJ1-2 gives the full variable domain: SAVISQKPSRDICQRGTSLTIQCQVDSQVTMMFWYRQQPGQSLTLIATANQGSEATYESGFVIDKFPISRPNLTFSTLTVSNMSPEDSSIYLCSVERGMGHTFGSGTRLTVV.

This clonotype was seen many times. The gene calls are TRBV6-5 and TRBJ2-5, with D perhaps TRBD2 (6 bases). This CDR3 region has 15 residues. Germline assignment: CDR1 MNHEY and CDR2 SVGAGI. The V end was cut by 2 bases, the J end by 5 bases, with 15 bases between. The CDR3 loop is CASSYGQGLGETQYF. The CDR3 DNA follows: TGTGCCAGCAGTTACGGTCAGGGACTCGGGGAGACCCAGTACTTC.

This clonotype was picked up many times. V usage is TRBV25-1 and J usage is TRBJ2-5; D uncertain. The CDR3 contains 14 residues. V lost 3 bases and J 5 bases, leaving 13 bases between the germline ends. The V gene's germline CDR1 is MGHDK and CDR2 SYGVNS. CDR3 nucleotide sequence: TGTGCCAGCAGTGATCCGGCAGGTAGCGAGACCCAGTACTTC. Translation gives CASSDPAGSETQYF.

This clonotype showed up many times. The CDR3 loop is CASSLVRDIRIQYF. Here the CDR3 DNA reads TGTGCCAGCAGCTTAGTCCGGGATATTCGCATTCAGTACTTC. This chain joins TRBV11-2 and TRBJ2-4, with D maybe TRBD2 (5 bases). V shed 1 base and J shed 9 bases, with 13 bases lying between them. This CDR3 has 14 residues. The germline CDR1 and CDR2 sequences are SGHAT and FQNNGV.

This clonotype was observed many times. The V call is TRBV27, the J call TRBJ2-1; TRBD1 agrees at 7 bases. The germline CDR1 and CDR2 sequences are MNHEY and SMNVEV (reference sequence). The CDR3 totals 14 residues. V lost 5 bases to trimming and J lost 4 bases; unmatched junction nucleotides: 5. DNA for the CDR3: TGTGCCAGCAGTAGGGACAGACTATACAATGAGCAGTTCTTC. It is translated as CASSRDRLYNEQFF.

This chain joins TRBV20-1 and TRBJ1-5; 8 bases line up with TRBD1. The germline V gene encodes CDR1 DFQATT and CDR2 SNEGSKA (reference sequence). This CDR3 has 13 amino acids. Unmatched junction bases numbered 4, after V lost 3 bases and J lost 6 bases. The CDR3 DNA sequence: TGCAGTGCTAGTCAGGGGGCGAGTCAGCCCCAGCATTTT. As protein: CSASQGASQPQHF.

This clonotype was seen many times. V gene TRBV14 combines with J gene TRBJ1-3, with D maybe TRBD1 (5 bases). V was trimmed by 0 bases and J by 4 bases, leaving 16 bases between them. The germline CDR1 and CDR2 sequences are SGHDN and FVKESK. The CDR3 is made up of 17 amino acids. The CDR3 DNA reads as TGTGCCAGCAGCCAAGATCCGGGACTACGATCCGGAAACACCATATATTTT. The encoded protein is CASSQDPGLRSGNTIYF. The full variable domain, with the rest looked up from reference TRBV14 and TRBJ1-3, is EAGVTQFPSHSVIEKGQTVTLRCDPISGHDNLYWYRRVMGKEIKFLLHFVKESKQDESGMPNNRFLAERTGGTYSTLKVQPAELEDSGVYFCASSQDPGLRSGNTIYFGEGSWLTVV.

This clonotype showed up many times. In nucleotides, the CDR3 is TGCGCCAGCAGTCCGCTGGGGCCAGGTGTAGAGGATGAGCAGTTCTTC. Amino acids: CASSPLGPGVEDEQFF. The chain uses TRBV5-1 and TRBJ2-1, with D possibly being TRBD1 (5 bases). Germline V CDR1 and CDR2: SGHRS, YFSETQ. With 5 bases removed from V and 8 bases from J, the gap between germline ends came to 23 bases. The CDR3 consists of 16 residues.

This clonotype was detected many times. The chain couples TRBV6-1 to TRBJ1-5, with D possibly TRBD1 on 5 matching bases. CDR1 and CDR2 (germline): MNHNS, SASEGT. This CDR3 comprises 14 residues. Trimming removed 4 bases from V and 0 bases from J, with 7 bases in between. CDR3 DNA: TGTGCCAGCAGTGCAGGGATTAGCAATCAGCCCCAGCATTTT. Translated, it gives CASSAGISNQPQHF.

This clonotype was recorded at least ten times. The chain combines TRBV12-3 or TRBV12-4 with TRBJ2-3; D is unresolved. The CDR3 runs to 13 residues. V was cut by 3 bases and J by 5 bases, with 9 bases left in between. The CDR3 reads CASSFFVLDTQYF. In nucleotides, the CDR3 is TGTGCCAGCAGTTTTTTCGTTTTAGATACGCAGTATTTT.

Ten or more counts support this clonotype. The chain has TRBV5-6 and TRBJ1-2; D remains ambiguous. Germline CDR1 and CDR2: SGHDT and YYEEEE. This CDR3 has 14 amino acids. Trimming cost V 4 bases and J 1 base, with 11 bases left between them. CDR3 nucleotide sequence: TGTGCCAGCAGCGAGGGTCAATTTAACTATGGCTACACCTTC. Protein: CASSEGQFNYGYTF. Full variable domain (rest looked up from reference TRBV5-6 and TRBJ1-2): DAGVTQSPTHLIKTRGQQVTLRCSPKSGHDTVSWYQQALGQGPQFIFQYYEEEERQRGNFPDRFSGHQFPNYSSELNVNALLLGDSALYLCASSEGQFNYGYTFGSGTRLTVV.

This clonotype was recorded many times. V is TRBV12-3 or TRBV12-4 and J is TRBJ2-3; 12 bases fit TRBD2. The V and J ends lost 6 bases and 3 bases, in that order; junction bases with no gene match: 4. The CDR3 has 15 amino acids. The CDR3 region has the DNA TGTGCCAGCAGCCTAGCGGGGGGGCAGACAGATACGCAGTATTTT. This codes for CASSLAGGQTDTQYF.

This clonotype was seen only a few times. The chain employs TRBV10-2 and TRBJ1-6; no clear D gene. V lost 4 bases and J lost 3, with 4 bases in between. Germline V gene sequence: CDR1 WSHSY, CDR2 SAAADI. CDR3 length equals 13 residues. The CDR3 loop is CASSGNYNSPLHF. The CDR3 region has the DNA TGCGCCAGCAGTGGAAACTATAATTCACCCCTCCACTTT.

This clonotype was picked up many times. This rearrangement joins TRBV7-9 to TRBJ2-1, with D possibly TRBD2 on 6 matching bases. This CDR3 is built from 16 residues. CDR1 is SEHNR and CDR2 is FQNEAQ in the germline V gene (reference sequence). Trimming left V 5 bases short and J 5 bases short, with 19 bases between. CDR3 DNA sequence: TGTGCCAGCAGCCCGATAGTAGCGGAGACAAACAATGAGCAGTTCTTC. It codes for CASSPIVAETNNEQFF.